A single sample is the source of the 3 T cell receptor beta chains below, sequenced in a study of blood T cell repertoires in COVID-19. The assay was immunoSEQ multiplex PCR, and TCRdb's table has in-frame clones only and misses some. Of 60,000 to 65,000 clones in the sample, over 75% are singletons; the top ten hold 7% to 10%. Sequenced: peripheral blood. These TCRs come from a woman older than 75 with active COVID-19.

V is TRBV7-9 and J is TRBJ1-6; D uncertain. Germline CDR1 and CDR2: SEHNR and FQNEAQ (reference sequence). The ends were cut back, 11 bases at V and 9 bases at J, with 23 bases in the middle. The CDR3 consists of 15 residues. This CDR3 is CAGGSWEDIGSPLHF. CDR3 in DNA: TGTGCCGGAGGTTCTTGGGAGGATATTGGTTCACCCCTCCACTTT.

This CDR3 is CASREGFGNQPQHF. CDR3 coding DNA: TGTGCCAGTAGGGAGGGGTTCGGTAATCAGCCCCAGCATTTT. The chain has TRBV19 and TRBJ1-5; D may be TRBD1 (5 bases). Germline lookup yields CDR1 LNHDA and CDR2 SQIVND (reference sequence). The V and J ends lost 6 bases and 4 bases respectively, with 13 bases between them. The CDR3 has 14 residues.

CDR3: CASSLRDRRRELFF. The CDR3 DNA sequence: TGCGCCAGCAGCCTCCGGGACAGACGTAGGGAGCTGTTTTTT. V is TRBV4-1 and J is TRBJ2-2; 7 bases are shared with TRBD1. The CDR3 has 14 amino acids. Germline V lookup: CDR1 MGHRA, CDR2 YSYEKL. The V segment lost 4 bases and the J segment 9 bases; nucleotides outside the gene matches: 8.